Given below is one TCR beta chain in context. A read error is possible here, since a much larger clone lies one base away. These data originate in a study of read filtering for tumor transcriptome and immune sequencing. Germline V gene lookup returns CDR1 LGHNA and CDR2 YNFKEQ. This CDR3 is 16 amino acids long. The library was built from 400 ng RNA with molecular barcoded adaptors for alpha/delta and beta/gamma chains. TCRdb reanalysed the reads using MiXCR and keeps one entry per CDR3 protein. The data show tens of thousands of distinct CDR3 sequences, less than 15% seen once. Sequencing was carried out using a population of CD138-negative cells sorted from bone marrow. The chain uses TRBV4-2 and TRBJ2-3, with 7 bases that match TRBD2. This TCR was sampled from a donor at least 40 years old with multiple myeloma. The DNA of the CDR3 is TGCGCCAGCAGCCAAGGGGTTAGCGGGTATACAGATACGGAGTATTTT. It yields the protein CASSQGVSGYTDTEYF.